Below, 10 T cell receptor beta chains from the same sample are listed, as sequenced in a study of monozygotic twins with inflammatory bowel disease. Reanalyzing the 5' RACE reads, TCRdb keeps one entry per CDR3 protein, without DNA. Its clone listing holds approximately 390,000 distinct CDR3 sequences. The specimen was blood. These receptors all stem from a human donor with ulcerative colitis or Crohn's disease, or a healthy co-twin of an affected twin (not recorded which).

The chain employs TRBV7-2 and TRBJ2-1; TCRdb reports TRBD1, a call that lacks DNA to check it against. The CDR3 spans 16 residues. Germline CDR1 and CDR2: SGHTA and FQGNSA. The CDR3 sequence: CASSWGQGSSYNEQFF. Together with reference TRBV7-2 and TRBJ2-1, the CDR3 gives the full variable domain: GAGVSQSPSNKVTEKGKDVELRCDPISGHTALYWYRQSLGQGLEFLIYFQGNSAPDKSGLPSDRFSAERTGGSVSTLTIQRTQQEDSAVYLCASSWGQGSSYNEQFFGPGTRLTVL.

The J gene is TRBJ1-1, the V gene TRBV6-2 or TRBV6-3; TCRdb designates TRBD1, a call that cannot be tested without DNA. The CDR3 loop spans 13 amino acids. Germline values: CDR1 MNHEY, CDR2 SVGEGT. The CDR3 here is CASTRTGTTEAFF.

The gene calls are TRBV11-2 and TRBJ2-2. Germline-derived CDR1 and CDR2 are SGHAT and FQNNGV. The CDR3 covers 14 residues. CDR3 sequence reads: CASSPGMNTGELFF.

V usage is TRBV5-1 and J usage is TRBJ2-2; the D call from TCRdb, TRBD1, cannot be confirmed without DNA. CDR1 and CDR2 (germline): SGHRS, YFSETQ. This CDR3 is 15 amino acids long. This CDR3 reads CASSLDGPDTGELFF.

The chain is built from TRBV14 and TRBJ1-2. Germline V gives CDR1 SGHDN, CDR2 FVKESK. The CDR3 consists of 12 residues. CDR3: CASSQDRIGYTF.

The chain employs TRBV3-1 and TRBJ1-2; without DNA, the TCRdb call of TRBD1 cannot be checked. CDR3 length: 15 residues. Looked up from germline, CDR1 is LGHDT and CDR2 is YNNKEL (reference sequence). CDR3 protein: CASSQFRRGSYGYTF.

The chain couples TRBV25-1 to TRBJ2-7. In germline, CDR1 is MGHDK, CDR2 SYGVNS. The CDR3 runs to 12 residues. CDR3 sequence reads: CARQDPRHEQYF.

The chain employs TRBV20-1 and TRBJ2-7; checking the TCRdb D call of TRBD2 is not possible without DNA. CDR1 is DFQATT, CDR2 SNEGSKA, per germline (reference sequence). The CDR3 contains 13 residues. This chain's CDR3 is CSAKRDYSSEQYF.

The CDR3 spells CASSPSGRGVDEQFF. The chain employs TRBV28 and TRBJ2-1; the D call of TRBD2 rests on TCRdb alone, since no DNA is present to check it. This CDR3 comprises 15 residues. CDR1 and CDR2 (germline): MDHEN, SYDVKM. Filled out from reference TRBV28 and TRBJ2-1, the complete variable domain reads DVKVTQSSRYLVKRTGEKVFLECVQDMDHENMFWYRQDPGLGLRLIYFSYDVKMKEKGDIPEGYSVSREKKERFSLILESASTNQTSMYLCASSPSGRGVDEQFFGPGTRLTVL.

The V call is TRBV4-1, the J call TRBJ2-2; TCRdb designates TRBD1, a call that cannot be tested without DNA. The CDR3 spans 17 residues. The V gene's germline CDR1 is MGHRA and CDR2 YSYEKL. CDR3 sequence reads: CASSQAGSRLDTGELFF.